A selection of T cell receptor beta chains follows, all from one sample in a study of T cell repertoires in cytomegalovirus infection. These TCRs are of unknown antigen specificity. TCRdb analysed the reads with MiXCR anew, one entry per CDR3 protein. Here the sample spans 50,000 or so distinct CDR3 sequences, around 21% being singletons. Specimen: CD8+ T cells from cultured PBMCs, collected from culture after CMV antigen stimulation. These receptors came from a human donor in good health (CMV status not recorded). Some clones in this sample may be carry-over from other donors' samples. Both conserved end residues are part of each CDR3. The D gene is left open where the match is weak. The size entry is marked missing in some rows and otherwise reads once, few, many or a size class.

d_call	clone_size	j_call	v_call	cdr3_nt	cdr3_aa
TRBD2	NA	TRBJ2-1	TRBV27	TGTGCCAGCAGTTTAGAGGCAGTGGGAGGGCGGCAGTTCTTC	CASSLEAVGGRQFF
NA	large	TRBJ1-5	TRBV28	TGTGCCAGCAGCCCTTTACAGGGTAGCAATCAGCCCCAGCATTTT	CASSPLQGSNQPQHF
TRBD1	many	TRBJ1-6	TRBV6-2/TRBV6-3	TGTGCCAGCAGTGAGACCACAGGGGGGAATTCACCCCTCCACTTT	CASSETTGGNSPLHF
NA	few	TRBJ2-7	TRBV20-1	TGCAGTGCTAGAGATCAGGGCCTCTCCTACGAGCAGTACTTC	CSARDQGLSYEQYF
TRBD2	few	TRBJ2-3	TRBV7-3	TGTGCCAGCAGCCTAGCGGGGCGGGGCACAGATACGCAGTATTTT	CASSLAGRGTDTQYF
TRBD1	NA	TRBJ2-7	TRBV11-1	TGTGCCAGCAGCCCCCGTTTCAGGGGGCGCTACGAGCAGTACTTC	CASSPRFRGRYEQYF
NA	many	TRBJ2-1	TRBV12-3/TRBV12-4	TGTGCCAGCGAGGGAGTTAGCTCCTACAATGAGCAGTTCTTC	CASEGVSSYNEQFF
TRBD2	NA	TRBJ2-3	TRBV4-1	TGCGCCAGCAGCCAATTCCTTGGGGAGGGAGATACGCAGTATTTT	CASSQFLGEGDTQYF
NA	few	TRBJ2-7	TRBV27	TGTGCCAGCAGTTTATCTCGTAGGGGGGCGGGGGAGCAGTACTTC	CASSLSRRGAGEQYF
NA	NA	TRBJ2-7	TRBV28	TGTGCCAGCAGTTTCCGCTACGAGCAGTACTTC	CASSFRYEQYF
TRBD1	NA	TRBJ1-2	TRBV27	TGTGCCAGCAGTTTTGACAGGGTGGGGTCTAACTATGGCTACACCTTC	CASSFDRVGSNYGYTF
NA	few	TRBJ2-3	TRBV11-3	TGTGCCAGCAGCTTCGGTGCAGATACGCAGTATTTT	CASSFGADTQYF
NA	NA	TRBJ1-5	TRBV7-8	TGTGCCAGCAGCTCGGGGCACGATCAGCCCCAGCATTTT	CASSSGHDQPQHF
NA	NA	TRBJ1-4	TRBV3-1	TGTGCCAGCAGTGAGGGACGGCGGGAGAGAAAACTGTTTTTT	CASSEGRRERKLFF
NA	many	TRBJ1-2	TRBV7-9	TGTGCCAGCAGCAGGCAGGACACACCGGACTATGGCTACACCTTC	CASSRQDTPDYGYTF
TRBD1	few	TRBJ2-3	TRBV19	TGTGCCAGTAGTAGAGACAGGGGTTTGACAGATACGCAGTATTTT	CASSRDRGLTDTQYF
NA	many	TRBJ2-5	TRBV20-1	TGCAGTGCTAGAGTCACAGAGACCCAGTACTTC	CSARVTETQYF
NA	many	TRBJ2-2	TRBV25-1	TGTGCCAGCAGTGAGGGGCGGACTTCGGGAACTGGGGAGCTGTTTTTT	CASSEGRTSGTGELFF
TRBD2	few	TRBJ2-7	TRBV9	TGTGCCAGCAGCGTAGCTAGCGGGACGGTCGAGCAGTACTTC	CASSVASGTVEQYF
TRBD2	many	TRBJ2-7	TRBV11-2	TGTGCCACGGGAGGGGCCGATTCCTACGAGCAGTACTTC	CATGGADSYEQYF
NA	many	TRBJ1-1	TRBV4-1	TGCGCCAGCAGCCAAGTGGGGGCAGGGGATACTGAAGCTTTCTTT	CASSQVGAGDTEAFF
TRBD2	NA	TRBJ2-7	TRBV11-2	TGTGCCAGCAGCCCAATCACTAGCGGGAGCAGGAACGAGCAGTACTTC	CASSPITSGSRNEQYF
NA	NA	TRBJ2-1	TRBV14	TGTGCCAGCAGCACGGGCTACAATGAGCAGTTCTTC	CASSTGYNEQFF
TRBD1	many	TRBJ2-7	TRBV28	TGTGCCAGCAGTGGGACAGGGAGGAGCTCCTACGAGCAGTACTTC	CASSGTGRSSYEQYF
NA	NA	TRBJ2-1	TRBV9	TGTGCCAGCAGCGTTGCATCAAATGAGCAGTTCTTC	CASSVASNEQFF
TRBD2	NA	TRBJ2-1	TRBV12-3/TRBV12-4	TGTGCCAGCAGTTCCTCTCAGCGGGAGAGATACAATGAGCAGTTCTTC	CASSSSQRERYNEQFF
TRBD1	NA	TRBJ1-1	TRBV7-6	TGTGCCAGCGGCACCCGGGGACAGAAGAACACTGAAGCTTTCTTT	CASGTRGQKNTEAFF
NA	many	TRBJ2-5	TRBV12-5	TGTGCTAGTGGTCCTGCGGCGAGGGCCGGGGAGACCCAGTACTTC	CASGPAARAGETQYF
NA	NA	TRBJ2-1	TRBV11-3	TGTGCCAGCAGCTTAGTCTCCAATGAGCAGTTCTTC	CASSLVSNEQFF
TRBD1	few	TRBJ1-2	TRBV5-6	TGTGCCAGCAGAGCGGGACAGGGGGCTCAAGGCTACACCTTC	CASRAGQGAQGYTF
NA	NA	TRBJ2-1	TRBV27	TGTGCCAGCAGTTTATCGGTTGGAGTTTGGCAGTTCTTC	CASSLSVGVWQFF
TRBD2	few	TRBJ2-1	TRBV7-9	TGTGCCAGCAGCCCCCGGGACGGGAGACTGGGAGGGAATGAGCAGTTCTTC	CASSPRDGRLGGNEQFF
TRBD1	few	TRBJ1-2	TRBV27	TGTGCCAGCAGTCCGGGACAGGGGTATTATGGCTACACCTTC	CASSPGQGYYGYTF
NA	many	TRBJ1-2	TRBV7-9	TGTGCCAGCAGCCCAACTGGTGTATCCGTATATGGCTACACCTTC	CASSPTGVSVYGYTF
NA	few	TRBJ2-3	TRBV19	TGTGCCAGTAGCAACCGGGAGTTTAGGACAGATACGCAGTATTTT	CASSNREFRTDTQYF
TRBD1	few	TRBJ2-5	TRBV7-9	TGTGCCAGCAGCTCGATCCGGGACAGCCAAGAGACCCAGTACTTC	CASSSIRDSQETQYF
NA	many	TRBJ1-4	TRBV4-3	TGCGCCAGCAGCCAAGATCCCGTCGGGGGCAGTGAAAAACTGTTTTTT	CASSQDPVGGSEKLFF
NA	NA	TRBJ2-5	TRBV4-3	TGCGCCAGCAGCCACTCCGGGACAGAGACCCAGTACTTC	CASSHSGTETQYF
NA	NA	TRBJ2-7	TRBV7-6	TGTGCCAGCAACGAGGGGGGGGCCTACGAGCAGTACTTC	CASNEGGAYEQYF
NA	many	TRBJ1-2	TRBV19	TGTGCCAGTCTATCCTCTTTCATCGATGGCTACACCTTC	CASLSSFIDGYTF
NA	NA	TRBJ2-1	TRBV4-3	TGCGCCAGCAGCCAAGATTGGGGGGATGCCTACAATGAGCAGTTCTTC	CASSQDWGDAYNEQFF
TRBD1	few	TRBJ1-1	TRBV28	TGTGCCAGCAGTTTATCGGGACAGGGGGCGGCTTTCTTT	CASSLSGQGAAFF
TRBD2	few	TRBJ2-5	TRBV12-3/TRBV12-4	TGTGCCAGCAGTTTGTCCAGACTAGCGGGGGGGGAGACCCAGTACTTC	CASSLSRLAGGETQYF
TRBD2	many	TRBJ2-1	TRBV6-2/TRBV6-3	TGTGCCAGCAGTTCTCCTAGCGGGAAAATCTCCTACAATGAGCAGTTCTTC	CASSSPSGKISYNEQFF
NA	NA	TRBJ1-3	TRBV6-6	TGTGCCAGCGGGTTAGGGTCCGGAAACACCATATATTTT	CASGLGSGNTIYF
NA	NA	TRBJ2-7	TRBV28	TGTGCCAGCAGTTTACAGGTATGGGGCGAGCAGTACTTC	CASSLQVWGEQYF
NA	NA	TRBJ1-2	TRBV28	TGTGCCATCCGCCCCTCGGACGGCGGCTATGGCTACACCTTC	CAIRPSDGGYGYTF
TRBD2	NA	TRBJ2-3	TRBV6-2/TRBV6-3	TGTGCCAGCACCCGGGAGCGGGAGGTCACAGATACGCAGTATTTT	CASTREREVTDTQYF
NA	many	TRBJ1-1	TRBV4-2	TGTGCCAGCAGCCAAGACGGGAACACTGAAGCTTTCTTT	CASSQDGNTEAFF
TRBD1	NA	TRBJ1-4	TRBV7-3	TGTGCCAGCAGCGGACGGGACAGGGCCGAAAAACTGTTTTTT	CASSGRDRAEKLFF